One sample yielded the 32 T cell receptor beta chains listed below, sequenced in a study of OX40 agonist ivuxolimab in advanced cancers. Measured with immunoSEQ multiplex PCR; TCRdb has only the in-frame clones, and not every one. The sample contains about 83,000 clones, approximately 91% of which appear only once. The sample in question was CD4+ or CD8+ T cells sorted from blood, obtained in a trial of the OX40 agonist ivuxolimab. The receptors were gathered from an adult with an advanced solid tumor such as melanoma, head and neck, liver or kidney cancer.

The chain uses TRBV5-1 and TRBJ2-1; D is ambiguous. Trimming stripped 4 bases from V and 0 bases from J, with 11 bases between. Germline V lookup: CDR1 SGHRS, CDR2 YFSETQ. This CDR3 is built from 15 residues. CDR3 sequence (DNA): TGCGCCAGCAGCACCTCCCCAGGCTCCTACAATGAGCAGTTCTTC. Protein sequence: CASSTSPGSYNEQFF.

The chain recombines TRBV6-5 with TRBJ2-7; D unclear. V shed 4 bases and J shed 2 bases, with 9 bases lying between them. Germline V gene sequence: CDR1 MNHEY, CDR2 SVGAGI. CDR3 length equals 13 residues. The DNA of the CDR3 is TGTGCCAGCAGTTCCCCGCGGACCTACGAGCAGTACTTC. Its protein is CASSSPRTYEQYF.

This clone has only one observation. V gene TRBV25-1 combines with J gene TRBJ1-2; D gene uncertain. The length of the CDR3 is 11 residues. With 11 bases removed from V and 4 bases from J, the gap between germline ends came to 11 bases. CDR1 and CDR2 from the germline V gene are MGHDK and SYGVNS. The CDR3 here is CALVPCYGYTF. As DNA, the CDR3 is TGTGCCCTGGTCCCTTGCTATGGCTACACCTTC.

V is TRBV7-2 and J is TRBJ2-7; 8 bases map to TRBD2. The CDR3 totals 15 residues. Germline lookup yields CDR1 SGHTA and CDR2 FQGNSA. V lost 5 bases, J lost 2 bases, and 8 bases stayed unmatched. The CDR3 reads CASSPLAGGPYEQYF. CDR3 DNA sequence: TGTGCCAGCAGCCCCTTGGCGGGAGGACCCTACGAGCAGTACTTC.

The rearrangement uses TRBV20-1 and TRBJ1-1; D is uncertain. V dropped 5 bases and J dropped 11 bases, with 6 bases sitting between them. CDR3 length: 8 amino acids. Germline V gene data show CDR1 as DFQATT and CDR2 as SNEGSKA (reference sequence). CDR3 nucleotide sequence: TGCAGTGCTTCAGAGGCTTTCTTT. As protein: CSASEAFF.

The chain has TRBV28 and TRBJ1-2, with TRBD1 as a possible D gene (5 bases). Germline CDR1 reads MDHEN; CDR2 reads SYDVKM. The CDR3 has 13 residues. Trimming pared 3 bases from V and 3 bases from J, leaving 8 bases between. The CDR3 DNA reads as TGTGCCAGCAGTTTGACAGCCTACTATGGCTACACCTTC. Protein sequence: CASSLTAYYGYTF.

V usage is TRBV7-3 and J usage is TRBJ2-1, with 7 bases matching TRBD2. V lost 7 bases and J lost 10; bases outside the gene matches: 13. This CDR3 is 14 amino acids long. CDR1 SGHTA and CDR2 FQGTGA come from the germline V gene. CDR3 nucleotides: TGTGCCAGCAAACTTGGGGGGGAATCAATCGAGCAGTTCTTC. Translating it yields CASKLGGESIEQFF.

The rearrangement links TRBV19 to TRBJ2-5; the D is unclear. This CDR3 has 12 residues. Trimming left V 8 bases short and J 2 bases short, with 9 bases between. Germline CDR1 is LNHDA and CDR2 is SQIVND (reference sequence). CDR3 DNA sequence: TGTGCCAGTGCCGACGTTCAAGAGACCCAGTACTTC. It yields the protein CASADVQETQYF.

The chain employs TRBV27 and TRBJ1-1; no reliable D call. This CDR3 has 12 residues. Trimming stripped 3 bases from V and 7 bases from J, with 9 bases between. The V gene's germline CDR1 is MNHEY and CDR2 SMNVEV (reference sequence). The CDR3 DNA follows: TGTGCCAGCAGTTTGGTATGGGGTGAAGCTTTCTTT. This gives the protein CASSLVWGEAFF.

This chain uses TRBV19 with TRBJ2-5; 8 nucleotides match TRBD1. The germline V gene has CDR1 LNHDA and CDR2 SQIVND (reference sequence). The CDR3 has 12 residues. After removal of 6 bases from V and 5 bases from J, the junction contained 2 bases not matched to a gene. The CDR3 is CASSDRGETQYF. CDR3 DNA sequence: TGTGCCAGTAGCGACAGGGGTGAGACCCAGTACTTC.

The chain joins TRBV28 to TRBJ2-2, with D unclear. Per the germline V gene, CDR1 is MDHEN and CDR2 is SYDVKM. V shed 6 bases and J shed 6 bases, with 20 bases lying between them. CDR3 length: 16 amino acids. The CDR3 coding sequence is TGTGCCAGCAGCCTGGGTATAGGTCTAGTAGCCGGGGAGCTGTTTTTT. The encoded protein is CASSLGIGLVAGELFF.

The chain is built from TRBV27 and TRBJ2-2; no definite D call. Trimming cost V 3 bases and J 2 bases, with 1 base left between them. The CDR3 contains 12 residues. CDR1 and CDR2 from the germline V gene are MNHEY and SMNVEV (reference sequence). CDR3 coding DNA: TGTGCCAGCAGTTTTAACACCGGGGAGCTGTTTTTT. Protein sequence: CASSFNTGELFF.

V usage is TRBV28 and J usage is TRBJ1-1; TRBD1 is a possible D gene (6 bases). Trimming took 3 bases from V and 1 from J, leaving 12 bases between them. Germline V gene lookup returns CDR1 MDHEN and CDR2 SYDVKM. This CDR3 region has 15 residues. CDR3 coding DNA: TGTGCCAGCAGTTTGCGGGGGGCAGGGAACACTGAAGCTTTCTTT. Protein product: CASSLRGAGNTEAFF.

The V and J genes are TRBV5-1 and TRBJ2-7; D tentatively reads TRBD1 or TRBD2 (5 bases each). CDR1 and CDR2 (germline): SGHRS, YFSETQ. V lost 4 bases and J 2 bases, leaving 13 bases between the germline ends. The CDR3 contains 14 residues. CDR3 region: CASSGHGATYEQYF. For the CDR3, the DNA is TGCGCCAGCAGCGGACACGGGGCCACCTACGAGCAGTACTTC.

The chain is built from TRBV6-5 and TRBJ1-2; 7 positions match TRBD1. The CDR3 is 14 amino acids. Germline V CDR1 and CDR2: MNHEY, SVGAGI. The trim removed 6 bases at V and 1 base at J, leaving 5 bases unmatched. The CDR3 region is CASRFTGDNYGYTF. DNA of the CDR3: TGTGCCAGCAGATTTACAGGGGATAACTATGGCTACACCTTC.

The chain uses TRBV4-3 and TRBJ2-1, with TRBD2 identical over 15 bases. J gave up 9 bases and V 1 base, and 4 bases lay outside the gene matches. Germline CDR1 and CDR2: LGHNA and YSLEER. This CDR3 has 16 residues. CDR3 loop: CASSQGVGLAGGEQFF. The CDR3 region has the DNA TGCGCCAGCAGCCAAGGGGTGGGACTAGCGGGGGGTGAGCAGTTCTTC.

V and J are TRBV29-1 and TRBJ2-3; D perhaps matches TRBD2 (7 bases). Germline-derived CDR1 and CDR2 are SQVTM and ANQGSEA. V was cut by 7 bases and J by 0 bases, with 20 bases left in between. This CDR3 has 16 residues. The CDR3, as DNA: TGCAGCGCCTCACGGGGGCGGGGGACTAGCACAGATACGCAGTATTTT. Translation gives CSASRGRGTSTDTQYF.

This sequence joins TRBV28 and TRBJ1-2; 7 bases fit TRBD1. This CDR3 spans 12 amino acids. The germline V gene encodes CDR1 MDHEN and CDR2 SYDVKM. V trimming: 7 bases; J trimming: 6 bases; junction bases outside the gene matches: 5. The CDR3 DNA reads as TGTGCCAGCACTCAGGGGGGTCATGGCTACACCTTC. Its translation is CASTQGGHGYTF.

This chain links TRBV18 with TRBJ2-1; 11 nucleotides line up with TRBD2. CDR3 length: 17 amino acids. The V gene end was trimmed by 6 bases and the J gene end by 7 bases; junction bases not matched to a gene: 14. Germline assignment: CDR1 KGHSH and CDR2 LQKENI. CDR3 coding DNA: TGTGCCAGCTCCCCCCGGGAACTAGCGGGAGCAGGGAATGAGCAGTTCTTC. As protein: CASSPRELAGAGNEQFF.

V is TRBV15 and J is TRBJ2-5; D gene uncertain. Trimming shortened V by 5 bases and J by 1 base, and 14 bases separated the two germline ends. Germline CDR1 reads LNHNV; CDR2 reads YYDKDF (reference sequence). The CDR3 contains 15 residues. CDR3 nucleotide sequence: TGTGCCACCAGCCCAAGAACACAGTTCCAAGAGACCCAGTACTTC. Its protein product is CATSPRTQFQETQYF.

This chain joins TRBV7-2 and TRBJ2-1; unclear D gene. CDR3 length: 13 amino acids. V was shortened by 0 bases and J by 10 bases, with 10 bases between the two germline ends. CDR1 and CDR2 (germline): SGHTA, FQGNSA. The CDR3 nucleotides read TGTGCCAGCAGCTTAGCGCAAGGGCAAGAGCAGTTCTTC. Protein sequence: CASSLAQGQEQFF.

The genes are TRBV5-1 and TRBJ2-7, with 7 bases aligning to TRBD1. V dropped 3 bases and J dropped 5; count of bases not matched to a gene: 11. Germline loops: CDR1 SGHRS, CDR2 YFSETQ. The CDR3 runs 15 residues. The CDR3 sequence: CASSWGDRDRDEQYF. The CDR3 nucleotides are TGCGCCAGCAGCTGGGGAGACAGGGATAGGGACGAGCAGTACTTC.

V is TRBV19 and J is TRBJ2-5; D ambiguous. The germline V gene has CDR1 LNHDA and CDR2 SQIVND (reference sequence). The CDR3 sequence is 11 residues long. Trimming shortened V by 9 bases and J by 5 bases, and 10 bases separated the two germline ends. The CDR3 is CASPEYETQYF. The DNA of the CDR3 is TGTGCCAGCCCGGAGTACGAGACCCAGTACTTC.

The chain couples TRBV9 to TRBJ2-2; 11 nucleotides agree with TRBD2. Germline V gene sequence: CDR1 SGDLS, CDR2 YYNGEE. This CDR3 is 15 amino acids long. J gave up 5 bases and V 4 bases, and 4 bases lay outside the gene matches. In nucleotides, the CDR3 is TGTGCCAGCAGCCTCCTAGCGGGAGGTACCGGGGAGCTGTTTTTT. This encodes CASSLLAGGTGELFF.

The chain recombines TRBV5-1 with TRBJ2-1; the D gene could be TRBD1 or TRBD2 (5 bases each). The CDR3 spans 15 residues. The V and J ends lost 4 bases and 2 bases respectively, with 13 bases between them. The germline gives CDR1 SGHRS, CDR2 YFSETQ. The CDR3 sequence: CASSPRDGAYNEQFF. The CDR3 DNA sequence: TGCGCCAGCAGCCCCCGGGACGGAGCCTACAATGAGCAGTTCTTC.

DNA of the CDR3: TGTGCCAGCAGTTACTCGGGACTAGCGGGAGTCAGGGAGCAGTACTTC. It specifies CASSYSGLAGVREQYF. The chain joins TRBV6-5 to TRBJ2-7, with TRBD2 matching over 14 bases. Per germline, CDR1 MNHEY and CDR2 SVGAGI. The V segment lost 0 bases and the J segment 7 bases; nucleotides outside the gene matches: 5. The CDR3 runs 16 residues.

J is TRBJ1-1 and V is TRBV28; weak D call: TRBD1 (5 bases). Germline assignment: CDR1 MDHEN and CDR2 SYDVKM. The CDR3 runs 13 residues. Trimming removed 3 bases from V and 8 bases from J, with 13 bases in between. DNA for the CDR3: TGTGCCAGCAGTTTGGGGGGGGTTTCAGAAGCTTTCTTT. It codes for CASSLGGVSEAFF.

The chain carries TRBV5-1 and TRBJ2-5; D tentatively reads TRBD1 or TRBD2 (6 bases each). CDR3 length: 15 residues. V dropped 5 bases and J dropped 5 bases, with 19 bases sitting between them. Germline CDR1 and CDR2: SGHRS and YFSETQ. CDR3: CASSYGVGGSETQYF. CDR3 nucleotides: TGCGCCAGCAGTTATGGCGTAGGGGGGTCGGAGACCCAGTACTTC.

This chain links TRBV4-1 with TRBJ1-1, with D possibly matching TRBD1 (5 bases). V lost 5 bases and J lost 10, with 20 bases in between. CDR3 length: 14 residues. Germline CDR1 is MGHRA and CDR2 is YSYEKL. CDR3 sequence: CASSYPGGGIGAFF. For the CDR3, the DNA is TGCGCCAGCAGCTATCCCGGGGGGGGGATTGGAGCTTTCTTT.

This clone was seen only a few times. The V and J genes are TRBV5-1 and TRBJ1-3; 8 bases agree with TRBD1. The CDR3 contains 16 residues. With V trimmed by 4 bases and J by 4 bases, 10 bases remained unmatched. Germline V CDR1 and CDR2: SGHRS, YFSETQ. The CDR3 coding sequence is TGCGCCAGCAGCACCTTAGGGACAGGCGGCGGAAACACCATATATTTT. Its protein product is CASSTLGTGGGNTIYF.

CDR3 residues: CAISVEAITDTQYF. The CDR3 DNA follows: TGTGCCATCAGTGTCGAGGCTATCACAGATACGCAGTATTTT. This chain connects TRBV10-3 to TRBJ2-3, with D unresolved. The CDR3 has 14 amino acids. Trimming took 4 bases from V and 2 from J, leaving 10 bases between them. Germline lookup yields CDR1 ENHRY and CDR2 SYGVKD.

This clone was counted a single time. This chain connects TRBV28 to TRBJ2-7, with 10 bases identical to TRBD1. After removal of 7 bases from V and 6 bases from J, the junction contained 6 bases not matched to a gene. The CDR3 has 13 residues. Germline values: CDR1 MDHEN, CDR2 SYDVKM. CDR3 coding DNA: TGTGCCAGCACCCGGGACAGGGGAACCGAGCAGTACTTC. It specifies CASTRDRGTEQYF.